This passage covers 15 T cell receptor beta chains from one sample sequenced in a study of metastatic and nonmetastatic thyroid tumors. Every patient underwent thyroid surgery untreated. TCRdb re-called the PCR reads through MiXCR. The table records tens of thousands of clones, under 30% of them present only once. The sequenced sample was blood. The receptors come from a male donor with papillary thyroid cancer or a benign thyroid nodule (not recorded which). Some clones in this sample may be carry-over from other donors' samples.

This clone was recorded at least ten times. The rearrangement links TRBV29-1 to TRBJ1-2; D call uncertain. This CDR3 contains 13 residues. Germline values: CDR1 SQVTM, CDR2 ANQGSEA. The V end lost 6 bases, the J end lost 7 bases, and 18 bases lay between the germline ends. CDR3 loop: CSVAPREGVGYTF. CDR3 sequence (DNA): TGCAGCGTCGCCCCAAGAGAAGGTGTTGGCTACACCTTC.

In its sample, this clone was seen a few times. This chain joins TRBV27 and TRBJ2-2; 11 nucleotides align to TRBD2. CDR3 length: 18 residues. V shed 6 bases and J 3 bases; nucleotides not matched to a gene: 12. CDR1 is MNHEY, CDR2 SMNVEV, per germline (reference sequence). Here the CDR3 reads CASSMLPSGGLDTGELFF. CDR3 in DNA: TGTGCCAGCAGCATGCTCCCTAGCGGGGGGCTCGACACCGGGGAGCTGTTTTTT.

V usage is TRBV6-1 and J usage is TRBJ2-7; D is unresolved. Trimming cost V 6 bases and J 4 bases, with 13 bases left between them. The CDR3 sequence is 13 residues long. Germline assignment: CDR1 MNHNS and CDR2 SASEGT. CDR3 protein: CASRERPVYEQYF. For the CDR3, the DNA is TGTGCCAGCAGGGAAAGACCTGTTTACGAGCAGTACTTC.

This clone was picked up many times. Germline is not matched at one junction end, which may reflect a read error. This chain joins TRBV20-1 and TRBJ1-6, with TRBD1 identical over 9 bases. The CDR3 is made up of 14 amino acids. CDR1 and CDR2 from the germline V gene are DFQATT and SNEGSKA (reference sequence). CDR3 bases: TGCGGTGCCAGGTGGGACAGGGATAACTCACCCCTCCACTTT. It is translated as CGARWDRDNSPLHF.

The CDR3 DNA sequence: TGCGCCAGCAGCCGACCGGGAAGCAACACTGAAGCTTTCTTT. As protein: CASSRPGSNTEAFF. The V and J genes are TRBV5-1 and TRBJ1-1; no firm D call. CDR1 and CDR2 from the germline V gene are SGHRS and YFSETQ. This CDR3 spans 14 amino acids. V was clipped by 4 bases and J by 2 bases, with 12 bases between them.

The CDR3 loop reads CASSEGRVPTTSSYF. As DNA, the CDR3 is TGTGCCAGCAGTGAAGGGAGGGTCCCTACTACGAGCAGTTACTTC. The rearrangement links TRBV6-1 to TRBJ2-7; a possible D gene is TRBD2 (6 bases). This CDR3 has 15 amino acids. Trimming pared 1 base from V and 13 bases from J, leaving 23 bases between. The germline V gene encodes CDR1 MNHNS and CDR2 SASEGT.

On this clone: Given the absence of the conserved phenylalanine or tryptophan at the CDR3 end, a read error is likely. The DNA is left out, because the CDR3 cannot be placed on it with certainty; the CDR3 is given as TCRdb lists it. The gene calls are TRBV7-3 and TRBJ2-7; the D call in the table, TRBD2, was not verified against the DNA. The CDR3 has 9 residues if both end residues are counted. Germline CDR1 and CDR2: SGHTA and FQGTGA. CDR3 residues: CASSLIPAG.

This clone was seen more than once but under ten times. The chain links TRBV6-2 or TRBV6-3 to TRBJ2-3; 11 bases line up with TRBD2. Germline V gene lookup returns CDR1 MNHEY and CDR2 SVGEGT. The CDR3 covers 17 residues. With V trimmed by 2 bases and J by 2 bases, 6 bases remained unmatched. DNA of the CDR3: TGTGCCAGCAGTTACCTCCGACTAGCGGGGAACACAGATACGCAGTATTTT. Translated: CASSYLRLAGNTDTQYF.

The sample holds many counts of this clone. The chain is built from TRBV6-1 and TRBJ2-2; 8 positions agree with TRBD1. The CDR3 sequence is 14 residues long. Per the germline V gene, CDR1 is MNHNS and CDR2 is SASEGT. V was clipped by 3 bases and J by 5 bases; unmatched bases: 2. CDR3 DNA: TGTGCCAGCAGTGAGGACAGGGAAACCGGGGAGCTGTTTTTT. Its protein product is CASSEDRETGELFF.

This clone occurred many times. The rearrangement links TRBV28 to TRBJ2-7, with 8 bases identical to TRBD1. V shed 7 bases, J shed 4 bases, and the junction held 6 bases outside the gene matches. CDR1 and CDR2 from the germline V gene are MDHEN and SYDVKM. The CDR3 loop spans 13 amino acids. Written as DNA, the CDR3 is TGTGCCAGCACGCCAGGGGGCAAGTACGAGCAGTACTTC. Its translation: CASTPGGKYEQYF. The full variable domain, with the rest looked up from reference TRBV28 and TRBJ2-7, is DVKVTQSSRYLVKRTGEKVFLECVQDMDHENMFWYRQDPGLGLRLIYFSYDVKMKEKGDIPEGYSVSREKKERFSLILESASTNQTSMYLCASTPGGKYEQYFGPGTRLTVT.

This clone was recorded at least ten times. The chain recombines TRBV20-1 with TRBJ2-7, with a tentative D call TRBD1 (5 bases). This CDR3 spans 15 amino acids. The germline gives CDR1 DFQATT, CDR2 SNEGSKA (reference sequence). Trimming shortened V by 0 bases and J by 2 bases, and 14 bases separated the two germline ends. CDR3 bases: TGCAGTGCTAGAGAGGCCCAACAGGTCACCTACGAGCAGTACTTC. It specifies CSAREAQQVTYEQYF.

This chain connects TRBV11-1 to TRBJ2-7; the match to TRBD1 covers 7 bases. V dropped 4 bases and J dropped 1; count of bases not matched to a gene: 1. The length of the CDR3 is 13 residues. Germline lookup yields CDR1 SGHAT and CDR2 FQDESV (reference sequence). DNA of the CDR3: TGTGCCAGCAGCTCGGACAGGTCCTACGAGCAGTACTTC. It translates to CASSSDRSYEQYF.

This chain uses TRBV6-2 or TRBV6-3 with TRBJ2-7; the D is unclear. The CDR3 has 14 residues. Germline CDR1 reads MNHEY; CDR2 reads SVGEGT. Trimming took 6 bases from V and 1 from J, leaving 13 bases between them. CDR3 coding DNA: TGTGCCAGCAGGTCTGATTGGGTTTCCTACGAGCAGTACTTC. Translation: CASRSDWVSYEQYF.

This sequence joins TRBV6-1 and TRBJ2-1, with TRBD2 matching 11 bases. V trimming: 3 bases; J trimming: 7 bases; junction bases outside the gene matches: 5. The CDR3 totals 15 residues. Germline CDR1 is MNHNS and CDR2 is SASEGT. CDR3 bases: TGTGCCAGCAGTGACACTAGCGGGAGACGGAATGAGCAGTTCTTC. Translation gives CASSDTSGRRNEQFF.

This clone came up many times. The genes are TRBV6-1 and TRBJ2-1, with D tentatively TRBD1 or TRBD2 (6 bases each). From germline, CDR1 is MNHNS and CDR2 SASEGT. With 7 bases removed from V and 2 bases from J, the gap between germline ends came to 18 bases. The CDR3 consists of 16 residues. Here the CDR3 DNA reads TGTGCCAGCATGGCGGAGGGGGGATCGGCCTACAATGAGCAGTTCTTC. Its translation is CASMAEGGSAYNEQFF.